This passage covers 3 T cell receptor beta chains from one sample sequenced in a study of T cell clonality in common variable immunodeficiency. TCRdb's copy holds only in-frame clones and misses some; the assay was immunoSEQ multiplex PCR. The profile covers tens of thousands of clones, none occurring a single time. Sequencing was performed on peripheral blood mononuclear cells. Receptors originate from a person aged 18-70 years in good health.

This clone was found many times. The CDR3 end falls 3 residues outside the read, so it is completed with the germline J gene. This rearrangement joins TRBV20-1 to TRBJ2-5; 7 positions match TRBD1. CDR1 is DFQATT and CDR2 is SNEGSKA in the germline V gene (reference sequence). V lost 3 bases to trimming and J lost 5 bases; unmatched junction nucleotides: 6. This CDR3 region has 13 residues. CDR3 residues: CSARATGSETQYF. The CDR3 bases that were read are TGCAGTGCTAGGGCGACAGGGAGCGAGACC.

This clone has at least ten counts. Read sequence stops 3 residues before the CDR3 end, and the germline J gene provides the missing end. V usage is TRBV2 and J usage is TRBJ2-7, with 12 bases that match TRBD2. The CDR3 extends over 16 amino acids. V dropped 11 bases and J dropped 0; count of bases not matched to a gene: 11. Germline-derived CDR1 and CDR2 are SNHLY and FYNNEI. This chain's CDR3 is CAGMGTSGSHSYEQYF. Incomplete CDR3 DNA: TGTGCCGGGATGGGGACTAGCGGGTCCCACTCCTACGAG.

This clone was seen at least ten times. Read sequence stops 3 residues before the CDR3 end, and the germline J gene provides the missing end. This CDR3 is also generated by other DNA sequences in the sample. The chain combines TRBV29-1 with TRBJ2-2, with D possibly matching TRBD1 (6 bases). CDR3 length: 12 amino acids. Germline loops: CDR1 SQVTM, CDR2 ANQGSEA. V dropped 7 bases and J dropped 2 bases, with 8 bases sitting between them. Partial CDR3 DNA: TGCAGCGGACAGGAAAACACCGGGGAG. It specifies CSGQENTGE. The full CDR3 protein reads CSGQENTGELFF.